This T cell receptor beta chain was retrieved from a study of multiple sclerosis patients with progressive multifocal leukoencephalopathy. Overall study results and limits: Expanded clones at PML onset predated and persisted through natalizumab therapy. It is unclear whether the findings reflect JC virus infection or general immunocompromise.

As regards this clone: No antigen is known for it.

The survey-level immunoSEQ assay was used. Only in-frame clones appear in the TCRdb table, and some are missing; sequencing was by immunoSEQ multiplex PCR. The sample includes some 27,000 clones, roughly 89% of them seen just once. The CDR3 contains 12 residues. Trimming cost V 7 bases and J 7 bases, with 13 bases left between them. Germline V gene data show CDR1 as SGHTA and CDR2 as FQGNSA. Time point given: 12 to 13 months of natalizumab therapy. Samples T1 and T2 were drawn at 6 and 12 months of therapy, respectively. The sequence was obtained from a human donor with multiple sclerosis. J is TRBJ1-2 and V is TRBV7-2, with D unclear. Specimen: PBMCs, collected from a patient treated with natalizumab. DNA for the CDR3: TGTGCCAGCATCGCTCCGGACCGTGGCTACACCTTC. Translation: CASIAPDRGYTF.